The present entry profiles one TCR beta chain with its context. These data are taken from a study of blood T cell repertoires in COVID-19. Method: immunoSEQ multiplex PCR; TCRdb's copy keeps in-frame clones and lacks some. The data contain roughly 400,000 clones, more than 70% of them singletons. This receptor was identified in a woman aged 60-75 years with COVID-19, enrolled during active disease. Source material: peripheral blood.

CDR3 loop: CASSESRGHEQYF. In DNA form, the CDR3 reads TGCGCCAGCAGTGAGTCAAGGGGCCACGAGCAGTACTTC. The rearrangement uses TRBV10-1 and TRBJ2-7; a possible D gene is TRBD1 (5 bases). Between the trimmed V and J ends, which lost 0 bases and 5 bases, there was a span of 8 bases. The CDR3 covers 13 residues. The germline V gene has CDR1 WNHNN and CDR2 SYGVQD (reference sequence).